A single sample is the source of the 25 T cell receptor beta chains below, sequenced in a study of CD8 T cells in ankylosing spondylitis. Each CDR3 protein is one row after TCRdb ran MiXCR on the 5' RACE reads. This sample carries about 540,000 distinct CDR3 sequences, roughly 13% of them seen once, and the ten largest clones take under 7.5%. Regarding the study as a whole: It appeared that ankylosing spondylitis blood was characterized by a TCR beta motif of seven or eight highly homologous variants.

Their specific antigens are unknown. Sequencing was performed on blood, either unsorted or a sorted T cell fraction (not recorded which). The receptor source for this set is a male donor with ankylosing spondylitis.

The DNA of the CDR3 is TGTGCCAGCAGCTTATCTCCTCTGCTGAATGAGCAGTTCTTC. It yields the protein CASSLSPLLNEQFF. The chain employs TRBV7-9 and TRBJ2-1; D not resolved. The V end lost 2 bases, the J end lost 7 bases, and 12 bases lay between the germline ends. Per germline, CDR1 SEHNR and CDR2 FQNEAQ (reference sequence). The CDR3 spans 14 residues.

The chain uses TRBV11-1 and TRBJ2-2; TRBD1 matches 7 bases. J was trimmed by 7 bases and V by 2 bases; bases with no gene match: 7. Germline assignment: CDR1 SGHAT and CDR2 FQDESV (reference sequence). There are 15 residues in the CDR3. The CDR3 sequence is CASSLRGGLGGELFF. CDR3 bases: TGTGCCAGCAGCTTAAGAGGGGGCTTAGGCGGGGAGCTGTTTTTT.

V and J are TRBV5-1 and TRBJ2-3, with D unclear. From germline, CDR1 is SGHRS and CDR2 YFSETQ. This CDR3 has 14 amino acids. Deletions cut 0 bases from V and 4 bases from J, with 9 bases between. CDR3 sequence: CASSLEASADTQYF. The DNA of the CDR3 is TGCGCCAGCAGCTTGGAAGCTTCTGCAGATACGCAGTATTTT.

This clonotype was counted between two and nine times. The chain links TRBV28 to TRBJ2-1; D is ambiguous. Germline CDR1 MDHEN, CDR2 SYDVKM. V lost 6 bases to trimming and J lost 5 bases, with 17 bases between them. The CDR3 loop spans 15 amino acids. The CDR3 is CASSRVPSPDNEQFF. As DNA, the CDR3 is TGTGCCAGCAGCCGCGTCCCGAGCCCAGACAATGAGCAGTTCTTC.

The genes are TRBV11-2 and TRBJ2-1; D is possibly TRBD1 (6 bases). The V gene lost 4 bases and the J gene lost 10 bases, with 11 bases spanning the gap. This CDR3 contains 12 residues. Germline loops: CDR1 SGHAT, CDR2 FQNNGV. The CDR3 is CASSSPGHEQFF. The CDR3 bases are TGTGCCAGCAGCTCCCCGGGACACGAGCAGTTCTTC.

This clonotype was observed a few times. The V and J genes are TRBV3-1 and TRBJ2-7; a weak D match, TRBD2 (5 bases). The CDR3 has 14 amino acids. Germline V gene lookup returns CDR1 LGHDT and CDR2 YNNKEL (reference sequence). The V end was cut by 0 bases, the J end by 4 bases, with 10 bases between. Here the CDR3 DNA reads TGTGCCAGCAGCCAAGATCTAGCAGTATACGAGCAGTACGTC. It translates to CASSQDLAVYEQYV.

In its sample, this clonotype was seen many times. The chain links TRBV19 to TRBJ1-1, with D hard to call. Germline lookup yields CDR1 LNHDA and CDR2 SQIVND (reference sequence). V dropped 6 bases and J dropped 1 base, with 6 bases sitting between them. This CDR3 spans 12 amino acids. The chain's CDR3 is CASRGGNTEAFF. In DNA, the CDR3 is TGTGCCAGTAGGGGAGGGAACACTGAAGCTTTCTTT.

The rearrangement links TRBV12-3 or TRBV12-4 to TRBJ2-3; 11 nucleotides align to TRBD2. V lost 6 bases and J lost 2; bases outside the gene matches: 4. The CDR3 runs 15 residues. CDR3 loop: CASRYSGRDTDTQYF. CDR3 DNA: TGTGCCAGCAGATATAGCGGGAGGGACACAGATACGCAGTATTTT.

The chain is built from TRBV11-2 and TRBJ1-4; a possible D gene is TRBD1 (6 bases). The V end lost 1 base, the J end lost 5 bases, and 11 bases lay between the germline ends. Germline-derived CDR1 and CDR2 are SGHAT and FQNNGV. CDR3 length equals 15 residues. CDR3 residues: CASSLGDRRNEKLFF. As DNA, the CDR3 is TGTGCCAGCAGCTTAGGTGACAGGAGGAATGAAAAACTGTTTTTT. The variable domain in full, with the rest retrieved from reference TRBV11-2 and TRBJ1-4, is EAGVAQSPRYKIIEKRQSVAFWCNPISGHATLYWYQQILGQGPKLLIQFQNNGVVDDSQLPKDRFSAERLKGVDSTLKIQPAKLEDSAVYLCASSLGDRRNEKLFFGSGTQLSVL.

This clonotype was counted between two and nine times. This chain connects TRBV3-1 to TRBJ1-3; D ambiguous. The V and J ends lost 1 base and 5 bases respectively, with 6 bases between them. This CDR3 spans 13 amino acids. The germline V gene has CDR1 LGHDT and CDR2 YNNKEL (reference sequence). The CDR3 nucleotides read TGTGCCAGCAGCCAAGGGTCGAGAAACACCATATATTTT. It yields the protein CASSQGSRNTIYF. The full variable domain, in which reference TRBV3-1 and TRBJ1-3 provide the parts outside the CDR3, is DTAVSQTPKYLVTQMGNDKSIKCEQNLGHDTMYWYKQDSKKFLKIMFSYNNKELIINETVPNRFSPKSPDKAHLNLHINSLELGDSAVYFCASSQGSRNTIYFGEGSWLTVV.

This clonotype was observed at least ten times. The J gene is TRBJ1-1, the V gene TRBV25-1; D call uncertain. Looked up from germline, CDR1 is MGHDK and CDR2 is SYGVNS. The V end lost 6 bases, the J end lost 1 base, and 9 bases lay between the germline ends. CDR3 length: 13 residues. The CDR3 spells CASSVQTNTEAFF. CDR3 nucleotide sequence: TGTGCCAGCAGCGTACAGACGAACACTGAAGCTTTCTTT.

This clonotype has more than one count but fewer than ten. This chain links TRBV12-5 with TRBJ2-1; maybe TRBD2 (5 bases). The CDR3 has 16 residues. From germline, CDR1 is LGHNT and CDR2 FRNRAP. The V and J ends lost 9 bases and 9 bases respectively, with 27 bases between them. The chain's CDR3 is CASVEIWSMSSLEQFF. CDR3 in DNA: TGTGCTAGCGTTGAGATATGGAGTATGTCTAGCCTTGAGCAGTTCTTC.

V usage is TRBV24-1 and J usage is TRBJ2-5; D uncertain. Trimming took off 4 bases at V and 5 bases at J, with 10 bases between the two ends. The CDR3 length is 13 residues. CDR1 and CDR2 from the germline V gene are KGHDR and SFDVKD. The CDR3 protein is CATSDSTAETQYF. The CDR3 DNA reads as TGTGCCACCAGTGACTCTACGGCGGAGACCCAGTACTTC.

The chain employs TRBV18 and TRBJ1-2; unclear D gene. CDR1 is KGHSH and CDR2 is LQKENI in the germline V gene. V shed 3 bases and J shed 1 base, with 12 bases lying between them. The CDR3 has 15 residues. CDR3 coding DNA: TGTGCCAGCTCACCGGGCCAGCTAAATAACTATGGCTACACCTTC. It codes for CASSPGQLNNYGYTF.

This clonotype has a count of ten or more. V usage is TRBV12-3 or TRBV12-4 and J usage is TRBJ1-1; 10 bases line up with TRBD1. CDR3 length: 15 residues. J gave up 4 bases and V 4 bases, and 6 bases lay outside the gene matches. The CDR3 loop is CASSSGTGDATEAFF. The CDR3 DNA is TGTGCCAGCAGTTCAGGGACAGGGGACGCCACTGAAGCTTTCTTT.

This clonotype was recorded a few times. The V gene is TRBV11-2, the J gene TRBJ2-1; 10 positions agree with TRBD2. The germline V gene has CDR1 SGHAT and CDR2 FQNNGV. This CDR3 contains 14 residues. V dropped 4 bases and J dropped 7; count of bases not matched to a gene: 4. The CDR3 DNA reads as TGTGCCAGCAGCTCTAGCGGGAGCATGAATGAGCAGTTCTTC. Translated: CASSSSGSMNEQFF.

V gene TRBV2 combines with J gene TRBJ1-5, with 9 nucleotides matching TRBD1. Trimming took 7 bases from V and 7 from J; bases not matched to a gene: 8. Germline CDR1 reads SNHLY; CDR2 reads FYNNEI. This CDR3 has 14 residues. Written as DNA, the CDR3 is TGTGCCAGCACCCTAGGACAGGGGCAACAGCCCCAGCATTTT. Amino acid sequence: CASTLGQGQQPQHF.

A few counts support this clonotype. This chain uses TRBV5-6 with TRBJ1-1; D is unclear. From germline, CDR1 is SGHDT and CDR2 YYEEEE. This CDR3 is built from 13 residues. Trimming took off 2 bases at V and 6 bases at J, with 11 bases between the two ends. The CDR3 protein is CASSFISVSEAFF. CDR3 bases: TGTGCCAGCAGCTTCATCTCCGTCTCTGAAGCTTTCTTT.

This clonotype was seen a few times. The V and J genes are TRBV5-1 and TRBJ2-7, with 8 bases matching TRBD1. The CDR3 is 17 residues long. Germline V gene data show CDR1 as SGHRS and CDR2 as YFSETQ. Trimming took 4 bases from V and 3 from J; bases not matched to a gene: 15. CDR3 bases: TGCGCCAGCAGCCCGCTCGGACGACAGGGGTATCGCTACGAGCAGTACTTC. Translation gives CASSPLGRQGYRYEQYF.

In this sample, this clonotype turned up many times. The chain links TRBV7-9 to TRBJ1-5, with unresolved D. V lost 3 bases and J 3 bases, leaving 6 bases between the germline ends. CDR3 length: 13 residues. The germline gives CDR1 SEHNR, CDR2 FQNEAQ (reference sequence). The DNA of the CDR3 is TGTGCCAGCAGCTTGGACTTCAATCAGCCCCAGCATTTT. Residues: CASSLDFNQPQHF.

In this sample, this clonotype turned up many times. The V gene is TRBV5-1, the J gene TRBJ1-4, with TRBD1 matching 10 bases. Germline CDR1 reads SGHRS; CDR2 reads YFSETQ. After removal of 4 bases from V and 8 bases from J, the junction contained 2 bases not matched to a gene. The length of the CDR3 is 13 residues. Written as DNA, the CDR3 is TGCGCCAGCAGCGGGACAGGGGAAGAAAAACTGTTTTTT. It is translated as CASSGTGEEKLFF.

This clonotype was observed many times. This sequence joins TRBV12-3 or TRBV12-4 and TRBJ2-1; 11 bases fit TRBD2. This CDR3 region has 14 residues. V lost 2 bases and J lost 12; bases outside the gene matches: 6. DNA of the CDR3: TGTGCCAGCAGTTTAACTAGCGGGAGTTCGGTGCAGTTCTTC. It codes for CASSLTSGSSVQFF.

The J gene is TRBJ2-1, the V gene TRBV7-9, with D possibly matching TRBD2 (5 bases). The germline V gene encodes CDR1 SEHNR and CDR2 FQNEAQ (reference sequence). V lost 0 bases and J lost 4, with 13 bases in between. The CDR3 is 16 amino acids. This CDR3 is CASSLARLAQYNEQFF. DNA of the CDR3: TGTGCCAGCAGCTTAGCCCGGCTAGCCCAATACAATGAGCAGTTCTTC.

This chain connects TRBV6-1 to TRBJ2-1; a possible D gene is TRBD2 (6 bases). With 3 bases removed from V and 5 bases from J, the gap between germline ends came to 11 bases. Germline loops: CDR1 MNHNS, CDR2 SASEGT. The CDR3 is made up of 14 amino acids. CDR3 bases: TGTGCCAGCAGTGAGGCTCTAGCGAACAATGAGCAGTTCTTC. Amino acid sequence: CASSEALANNEQFF.

This clonotype was seen only a few times. This chain joins TRBV6-1 and TRBJ2-7, with D unresolved. CDR1 and CDR2 from the germline V gene are MNHNS and SASEGT. The CDR3 contains 14 residues. The V and J ends lost 6 bases and 0 bases respectively, with 12 bases between them. CDR3 protein: CASSPSWGSYEQYF. CDR3 DNA sequence: TGTGCCAGCAGCCCCAGTTGGGGCTCCTACGAGCAGTACTTC.